Described below is a single T cell receptor (beta chain) sequence and its context. The CD4+ fraction was divided into a CD45RA+ naive subset and a CD45RA-negative memory subset. These data originate in a study of shared clonotypes between healthy human individuals. CDR1 SGHRS and CDR2 YFSETQ come from the germline V gene. The CDR3 has 15 amino acids. Trimming took off 0 bases at V and 3 bases at J, with 13 bases between the two ends. This table comes from immunoSEQ multiplex PCR, and its TCRdb copy is limited to in-frame clones, with some not included. The sample contains around 2.5 million clones, 80% to 95% of which appear only once.

This receptor was obtained from a man younger than 30 in good health. Some clones in this sample may be carry-over from other donors' samples. The sequencing sample was made of naive CD4+ T cells from PBMCs. Subset specified: CD45RA+ positively selected. The chain couples TRBV5-1 to TRBJ2-7; TRBD1 is a possible D gene (5 bases). The CDR3 bases are TGCGCCAGCAGCTTGGTAGCAGGGAACTTCTACGAGCAGTACTTC. This sequence encodes CASSLVAGNFYEQYF.